The 5 T cell receptor beta chains given below trace back to one sample, sequenced in a study of CD8+ T cells in alopecia areata. Following extraction, RNA underwent reverse transcription to cDNA, which served as the sequencing template. Assay used: immunoSEQ multiplex PCR; TCRdb lists only in-frame clones, some missing. Among some 130,000 clones, under 60% were seen once, and the ten largest hold approximately 6.5%. Sample: CD4+ T cells sorted from blood, taken at week 0. All receptors derive from a human donor with alopecia areata.

J is TRBJ2-7 and V is TRBV23-1; 10 bases line up with TRBD1. TRBV23-1 is an open reading frame whose function is uncertain. This CDR3 is built from 13 residues. Trimming at V came to 8 bases and at J to 6 bases, leaving 7 bases not matched to a gene. The CDR3 bases are TGCGCCAGCCCCGGGACAGGGGCATTCGAGCAGTACTTC. This gives the protein CASPGTGAFEQYF.

The chain carries TRBV10-3 and TRBJ2-7; a possible D gene is TRBD1 (5 bases). V was clipped by 4 bases and J by 7 bases, with 11 bases between them. Per germline, CDR1 ENHRY and CDR2 SYGVKD. CDR3 length: 12 amino acids. The CDR3: CAISGAGHEQYF. CDR3 DNA: TGTGCCATCAGTGGGGCAGGGCATGAGCAGTACTTC.

This sequence joins TRBV4-1 and TRBJ2-7, with TRBD1 matching over 8 bases. From germline, CDR1 is MGHRA and CDR2 YSYEKL. The CDR3 loop spans 14 amino acids. Trimming took 4 bases from V and 5 from J; bases not matched to a gene: 7. CDR3 coding DNA: TGCGCCAGCAGCCCATCAGACAGGGGTCACGAGCAGTACTTC. This gives the protein CASSPSDRGHEQYF.

The chain is built from TRBV19 and TRBJ1-2; weak D call: TRBD1 (5 bases). Trimming removed 5 bases at V and 2 bases at J, with 9 bases between. The CDR3 covers 13 residues. Germline V gives CDR1 LNHDA, CDR2 SQIVND (reference sequence). CDR3 nucleotide sequence: TGTGCCAGTAGTTATGACAGAAACTATGGCTACACCTTC. The encoded protein is CASSYDRNYGYTF.

V and J are TRBV15 and TRBJ2-5; 9 bases map to TRBD1. Germline V gene data show CDR1 as LNHNV and CDR2 as YYDKDF (reference sequence). The CDR3 loop spans 14 amino acids. J lost 4 bases, V lost 3 bases, and 3 bases had no gene match. The CDR3, as DNA: TGTGCCACCAGCAGGGACAGGGGAATAGAGACCCAGTACTTC. Translating gives CATSRDRGIETQYF.